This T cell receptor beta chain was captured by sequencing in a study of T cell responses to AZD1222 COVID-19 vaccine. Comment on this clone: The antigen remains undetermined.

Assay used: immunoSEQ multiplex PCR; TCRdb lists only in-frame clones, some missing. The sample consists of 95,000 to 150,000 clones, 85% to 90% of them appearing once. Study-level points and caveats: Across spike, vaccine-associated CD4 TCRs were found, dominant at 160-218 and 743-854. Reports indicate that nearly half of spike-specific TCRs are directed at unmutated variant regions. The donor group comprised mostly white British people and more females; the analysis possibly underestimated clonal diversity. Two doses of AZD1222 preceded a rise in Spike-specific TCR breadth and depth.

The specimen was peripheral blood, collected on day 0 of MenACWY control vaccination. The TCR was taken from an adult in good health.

CDR3 region: CASTLGLSLRGYEQYF. As DNA, the CDR3 is TGTGCCAGCACCCTGGGGCTTTCACTACGAGGCTACGAGCAGTACTTC. The chain joins TRBV7-2 to TRBJ2-7, with D tentatively TRBD1 (5 bases). The germline gives CDR1 SGHTA, CDR2 FQGNSA. The CDR3 has 16 amino acids. Between the trimmed V and J ends, which lost 7 bases and 3 bases, there was a span of 22 bases.